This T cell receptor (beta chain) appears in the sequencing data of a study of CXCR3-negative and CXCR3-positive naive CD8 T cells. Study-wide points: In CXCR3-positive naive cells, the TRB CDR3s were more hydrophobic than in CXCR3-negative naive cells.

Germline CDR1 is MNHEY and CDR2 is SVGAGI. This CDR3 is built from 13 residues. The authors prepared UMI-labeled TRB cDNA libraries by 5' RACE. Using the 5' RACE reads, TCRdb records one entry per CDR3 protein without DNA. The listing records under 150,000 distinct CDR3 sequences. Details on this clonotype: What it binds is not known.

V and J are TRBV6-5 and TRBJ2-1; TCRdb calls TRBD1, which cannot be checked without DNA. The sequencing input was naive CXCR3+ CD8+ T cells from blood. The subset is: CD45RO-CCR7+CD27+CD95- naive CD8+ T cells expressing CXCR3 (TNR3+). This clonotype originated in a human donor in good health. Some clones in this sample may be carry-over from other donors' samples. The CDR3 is CASSQTGINEQFF.